The 5 T cell receptor beta chains reported below all come from one sample, sequenced in a study of T cells in Graves' hyperthyroidism and ophthalmopathy. TCR beta CDR3 regions were amplified from RNA transcripts. TCR CDR3 regions were first amplified by RT-PCR with HTBI primers. MiXCR was run by TCRdb on the multiplex PCR reads, yielding one entry per CDR3 protein. The sample records 490,000 or so distinct CDR3 sequences, approximately 49% being singletons. The sequencing sample was made of peripheral blood or thyroid tissue (not recorded which). These receptors originate from an adult woman with Graves' disease, either hyperthyroidism or ophthalmopathy (not recorded which).

For this clonotype: This may come from a read error, since a much larger clone is one base off. The chain has TRBV19 and TRBJ2-2; D remains unclear. CDR3 length equals 13 residues. The germline V gene encodes CDR1 LNHDA and CDR2 SQIVND (reference sequence). In DNA, the CDR3 is TGTGCCAGTAGTACATCGAACATCGGGGAGCTGTTTTTT. Its translation is CASSTSNIGELFF.

This clonotype was seen a few times. The chain recombines TRBV28 with TRBJ1-2; unclear D gene. Trimming removed 3 bases from V and 8 bases from J, with 13 bases in between. The germline gives CDR1 MDHEN, CDR2 SYDVKM. The CDR3 spans 13 residues. CDR3 in amino acids: CASSLISSRGYTF. The CDR3 coding sequence is TGTGCCAGCAGTTTGATAAGCTCCAGGGGCTACACCTTC.

The chain joins TRBV7-9 to TRBJ1-4; 11 nucleotides match TRBD1. In germline, CDR1 is SEHNR, CDR2 FQNEAQ (reference sequence). The V gene end was trimmed by 5 bases and the J gene end by 7 bases; junction bases not matched to a gene: 9. This CDR3 comprises 16 residues. The CDR3: CASSKPGQGEREKLFF. CDR3 nucleotides: TGTGCCAGCAGCAAACCGGGACAGGGGGAGCGTGAAAAACTGTTTTTT.

This clonotype appeared many times. This chain connects TRBV5-1 to TRBJ2-5; 7 nucleotides line up with TRBD1. The junction had 2 bases not matched to a gene; V was cut back by 5 bases and J by 7 bases. CDR3 length: 11 amino acids. The V gene's germline CDR1 is SGHRS and CDR2 YFSETQ. The CDR3 here is CASRTGVTQYF. In DNA form, the CDR3 reads TGCGCCAGCAGAACAGGGGTGACCCAGTACTTC.

This clonotype was detected ten times or more. The chain couples TRBV20-1 to TRBJ1-1; D is ambiguous. The germline CDR1 and CDR2 sequences are DFQATT and SNEGSKA (reference sequence). The V end was cut by 3 bases, the J end by 2 bases, with 7 bases between. This CDR3 spans 12 amino acids. CDR3 in amino acids: CSASSPNTEAFF. In DNA, the CDR3 is TGCAGTGCTAGTTCACCTAACACTGAAGCTTTCTTT.